The clone carrying this TCR beta chain was counted only a few times. Germline V gene data show CDR1 as MGHRA and CDR2 as YSYEKL. Unmatched junction bases numbered 5, after V lost 1 base and J lost 7 bases. There are 15 residues in the CDR3. This sample is drawn from a study of T cell changes during pregnancy in multiple sclerosis. Only in-frame clones appear in the TCRdb table, and some are missing; sequencing was by immunoSEQ multiplex PCR. In the table there are 30,000 to 40,000 clones, 85% to 90% of which are singletons. The material sequenced was CD8+ T cells from peripheral blood mononuclear cells, taken in the third trimester of pregnancy. The clonotype was recovered from a female donor with multiple sclerosis, enrolled in a pregnancy study. This rearrangement joins TRBV4-1 to TRBJ1-4; 8 bases map to TRBD1. This chain's CDR3 is CASSQGSTGVEKLFF. The CDR3 nucleotides are TGCGCCAGCAGCCAAGGGTCGACAGGGGTTGAAAAACTGTTTTTT.